The 30 T cell receptor beta chains below all came from one sample that was sequenced in a study of patients and donors after allogeneic stem cell transplantation. TCRdb recomputed calls from the RT-PCR reads with MiXCR, one row per CDR3 protein. In the table there are about a million distinct CDR3 sequences, around 17% of which are singletons. The source material was blood, either unsorted or a sorted T cell fraction (not recorded which). The source is a human donor who was either an allogeneic HSCT recipient or a stem cell or donor lymphocyte infusion donor (not recorded which). It is not recorded whose cells these are; they may come from a transplant donor.

As for this clonotype: A clone one base away is much larger, so this may be a read error. This chain links TRBV12-3 or TRBV12-4 with TRBJ1-1, with no clear D. The CDR3 is made up of 13 amino acids. The CDR3 here is CSSSQGMNTEAFF. CDR3 coding DNA: TGTTCCAGCAGCCAAGGGATGAACACTGAAGCTTTCTTT.

This clonotype was counted a few times. The chain couples TRBV6-6 to TRBJ1-5; maybe TRBD1 (6 bases). CDR3 length: 13 amino acids. Germline V gene data show CDR1 as MNHNY and CDR2 as SVGAGI (reference sequence). The V gene lost 2 bases and the J gene lost 9 bases, with 11 bases spanning the gap. The CDR3 reads CASSYQGGGPQHF. The CDR3 bases are TGTGCCAGCAGTTACCAGGGAGGGGGGCCCCAGCATTTT.

This clonotype has more than one count but fewer than ten. This chain connects TRBV3-1 to TRBJ1-3; unclear D gene. V lost 0 bases to trimming and J lost 4 bases, with 10 bases between them. This CDR3 spans 15 amino acids. Per germline, CDR1 LGHDT and CDR2 YNNKEL (reference sequence). CDR3 protein: CASSQDWRSGNTIYF. The CDR3 nucleotides are TGTGCCAGCAGCCAAGACTGGCGTTCGGGAAACACCATATATTTT.

The chain combines TRBV7-2 with TRBJ1-3; perhaps TRBD1 as D (6 bases). CDR1 and CDR2 (germline): SGHTA, FQGNSA. The CDR3 sequence is 15 residues long. Trimming took 4 bases from V and 3 from J, leaving 13 bases between them. CDR3 DNA: TGTGCCAGCAGCTCCCGGGACATCGTTGGAAACACCATATATTTT. Its translation is CASSSRDIVGNTIYF. The complete variable domain, with remaining parts taken from reference TRBV7-2 and TRBJ1-3, reads GAGVSQSPSNKVTEKGKDVELRCDPISGHTALYWYRQSLGQGLEFLIYFQGNSAPDKSGLPSDRFSAERTGGSVSTLTIQRTQQEDSAVYLCASSSRDIVGNTIYFGEGSWLTVV.

There are a few counts of this clonotype. The chain couples TRBV10-3 to TRBJ2-7, with D unresolved. V gave up 6 bases and J gave up 5 bases, with 17 bases separating them. The CDR3 has 14 residues. Germline V lookup: CDR1 ENHRY, CDR2 SYGVKD. CDR3 loop: CAIRTSGTLHEQYF. DNA for the CDR3: TGTGCCATCAGGACCTCCGGCACCTTGCACGAGCAGTACTTC.

This clonotype was seen a few times. The chain links TRBV29-1 to TRBJ2-1; the D is unclear. Trimming left V 7 bases short and J 8 bases short, with 18 bases between. Germline V gene data show CDR1 as SQVTM and CDR2 as ANQGSEA. This CDR3 is built from 13 residues. The DNA of the CDR3 is TGCAGCGCTGACGTCAGCACTGGGGATGAGCAGTTCTTC. It yields the protein CSADVSTGDEQFF.

This clonotype was counted only a few times. V and J are TRBV24-1 and TRBJ2-1; weak D call: TRBD1 (5 bases). The CDR3 spans 15 residues. Trimming cost V 4 bases and J 5 bases, with 14 bases left between them. Per the germline V gene, CDR1 is KGHDR and CDR2 is SFDVKD. CDR3 nucleotide sequence: TGTGCCACCAGTGAGGGGCTAGAACTGCACAATGAGCAGTTCTTC. Translated, it gives CATSEGLELHNEQFF.

The chain joins TRBV27 to TRBJ2-7, with TRBD2 identical over 10 bases. The V gene end was trimmed by 4 bases and the J gene end by 4 bases; junction bases not matched to a gene: 7. The CDR3 is 15 amino acids. Germline V gene lookup returns CDR1 MNHEY and CDR2 SMNVEV (reference sequence). CDR3 nucleotide sequence: TGTGCCAGCAGTTCCTTAGCGGGAGGACTTTACGAGCAGTACTTC. Its protein product is CASSSLAGGLYEQYF.

This clonotype came up a few times. The CDR3 loop is CATSDPGTSGAASNEQFF. CDR3 sequence (DNA): TGTGCCACCAGTGATCCAGGGACTAGCGGTGCCGCTTCCAATGAGCAGTTCTTC. The V gene is TRBV24-1, the J gene TRBJ2-1, with 11 bases matching TRBD2. The CDR3 extends over 18 amino acids. Trimming took 3 bases from V and 6 from J; bases not matched to a gene: 12. Germline-derived CDR1 and CDR2 are KGHDR and SFDVKD.

The table lists this clonotype with many counts. The chain couples TRBV18 to TRBJ1-5; D unresolved. V was pared by 1 base and J by 0 bases, with 10 bases between. The CDR3 length is 16 residues. Germline lookup yields CDR1 KGHSH and CDR2 LQKENI. CDR3 sequence reads: CASSPRGDLSNQPQHF. In nucleotides, the CDR3 is TGTGCCAGCTCACCACGGGGAGATCTTAGCAATCAGCCCCAGCATTTT. The full variable domain, rest sourced from reference TRBV18 and TRBJ1-5, is NAGVMQNPRHLVRRRGQEARLRCSPMKGHSHVYWYRQLPEEGLKFMVYLQKENIIDESGMPKERFSAEFPKEGPSILRIQQVVRGDSAAYFCASSPRGDLSNQPQHFGDGTRLSIL.

This clonotype turned up a few times. This chain uses TRBV3-1 with TRBJ1-1, with 8 bases aligning to TRBD1. The V and J ends lost 5 bases and 2 bases, in that order; junction bases with no gene match: 10. The CDR3 has 16 residues. Germline CDR1 reads LGHDT; CDR2 reads YNNKEL (reference sequence). CDR3 sequence (DNA): TGTGCCAGCAGCTTCCGCCCCGGACAGGGAAACACTGAAGCTTTCTTT. It yields the protein CASSFRPGQGNTEAFF.

The sample holds a few counts of this clonotype. V is TRBV12-3 or TRBV12-4 and J is TRBJ2-5; TRBD2 might be the D (7 bases). This CDR3 spans 15 amino acids. V was trimmed by 3 bases and J by 1 base, leaving 12 bases between them. The CDR3 loop is CASSLMAGAQETQYF. CDR3 nucleotides: TGTGCCAGCAGTTTGATGGCGGGGGCCCAAGAGACCCAGTACTTC.

CDR3 sequence reads: CAISGTASEKLFF. CDR3 DNA sequence: TGTGCCATCAGTGGAACAGCCTCTGAAAAACTGTTTTTT. The J gene is TRBJ1-4, the V gene TRBV10-3; D is unresolved. Per germline, CDR1 ENHRY and CDR2 SYGVKD. Trimming shortened V by 4 bases and J by 7 bases, and 10 bases separated the two germline ends. This CDR3 spans 13 amino acids.

The genes are TRBV2 and TRBJ1-5; D is unresolved. Germline V gene lookup returns CDR1 SNHLY and CDR2 FYNNEI. V shed 3 bases and J shed 2 bases, with 8 bases lying between them. This CDR3 region has 14 residues. As DNA, the CDR3 is TGTGCCAGCAGTGACCCAAGGGGCAATCAGCCCCAGCATTTT. Its translation: CASSDPRGNQPQHF.

This chain links TRBV6-2 or TRBV6-3 with TRBJ2-3; possible D gene TRBD2, 6 bases. The CDR3 is 18 residues long. The germline CDR1 and CDR2 sequences are MNHEY and SVGEGT. The V end was cut by 0 bases, the J end by 3 bases, with 19 bases between. The DNA of the CDR3 is TGTGCCAGCAGTTACTCGGAAGCGGGTAGGATCGAGACAGATACGCAGTATTTT. This sequence encodes CASSYSEAGRIETDTQYF.

This chain links TRBV19 with TRBJ1-2; weak D call: TRBD1 (6 bases). V lost 3 bases to trimming and J lost 4 bases, with 15 bases between them. The CDR3 contains 15 residues. CDR1 is LNHDA, CDR2 SQIVND, per germline (reference sequence). The CDR3 sequence is CASSMGGPGGYGYTF. CDR3 sequence (DNA): TGTGCCAGTAGTATGGGGGGGCCGGGGGGCTATGGCTACACCTTC.

This clonotype was detected only a few times. The chain joins TRBV7-3 to TRBJ1-6; no definite D call. The CDR3 is made up of 13 amino acids. V was cut by 3 bases and J by 10 bases, with 10 bases left in between. Germline CDR1 reads SGHTA; CDR2 reads FQGTGA. In DNA, the CDR3 is TGTGCCAGCAGCTTCCCGGGTGTGTCACCCCTCCACTTT. This sequence encodes CASSFPGVSPLHF.

This clonotype was counted a few times. The genes are TRBV5-1 and TRBJ1-4; TRBD1 might be the D (6 bases). Trimming removed 4 bases at V and 5 bases at J, with 12 bases between. This CDR3 is 14 amino acids long. From germline, CDR1 is SGHRS and CDR2 YFSETQ. CDR3 bases: TGCGCCAGCAGCCACGGACAGAAGAATGAAAAACTGTTTTTT. Protein: CASSHGQKNEKLFF.

Comments on this clonotype: An end of the junction does not agree with germline; a read error may underlie this. The chain joins TRBV12-3 or TRBV12-4 to TRBJ2-1; the D gene is possibly TRBD1 (6 bases). The CDR3 covers 15 residues. The CDR3 nucleotides read TGTGCCAGCAGTGGCAGGGCCAGGGGTCGAGGTGAGCAGCTCTTC. Protein sequence: CASSGRARGRGEQLF.

This chain joins TRBV4-3 and TRBJ1-6, with D unclear. V lost 0 bases and J 9 bases, leaving 12 bases between the germline ends. The V gene's germline CDR1 is LGHNA and CDR2 YSLEER. This CDR3 has 15 amino acids. This chain's CDR3 is CASSQERDVFSPLHF. CDR3 sequence (DNA): TGCGCCAGCAGCCAAGAGAGGGATGTGTTTTCACCCCTCCACTTT.

This clonotype has only a few counts. This chain links TRBV10-3 with TRBJ1-3; D ambiguous. Trimming left V 4 bases short and J 0 bases short, with 10 bases between. The CDR3 runs 15 residues. Germline assignment: CDR1 ENHRY and CDR2 SYGVKD. The CDR3 DNA is TGTGCCATCAGTGCCGAGGGAGACTCTGGAAACACCATATATTTT. This sequence encodes CAISAEGDSGNTIYF.

CDR3 coding DNA: TGTGCCTGGATCGCTCGGTTGTCCGATGAAGCTTTCTTT. It yields the protein CAWIARLSDEAFF. This chain joins TRBV30 and TRBJ1-1; D gene uncertain. Looked up from germline, CDR1 is GTSNPN and CDR2 is SVGIG (reference sequence). Trimming left V 4 bases short and J 7 bases short, with 16 bases between. The CDR3 loop spans 13 amino acids.

V and J are TRBV10-3 and TRBJ2-6; no firm D call. Trimming removed 0 bases from V and 2 bases from J, with 11 bases in between. The V gene's germline CDR1 is ENHRY and CDR2 SYGVKD. This CDR3 has 17 residues. The CDR3 is CAISESTGLPGANVLTF. CDR3 DNA: TGTGCCATCAGTGAGTCAACCGGGCTTCCTGGGGCCAACGTCCTGACTTTC.

The rearrangement uses TRBV4-2 and TRBJ2-5; no definite D call. The V gene's germline CDR1 is LGHNA and CDR2 YNFKEQ. The V end lost 3 bases, the J end lost 5 bases, and 10 bases lay between the germline ends. CDR3 length: 13 residues. The CDR3 DNA reads as TGTGCCAGCAGCCAGACGACCCGGGAGACCCAGTACTTC. Its translation is CASSQTTRETQYF.

The chain carries TRBV6-5 and TRBJ2-7; no clear D gene. The length of the CDR3 is 12 residues. Germline V gene lookup returns CDR1 MNHEY and CDR2 SVGAGI. V shed 0 bases and J shed 6 bases, with 6 bases lying between them. This CDR3 reads CASSYSGSEQYF. The CDR3 region has the DNA TGTGCCAGCAGTTACTCAGGGTCCGAGCAGTACTTC.

The rearrangement uses TRBV10-3 and TRBJ2-3, with 13 bases lining up with TRBD2. Germline V CDR1 and CDR2: ENHRY, SYGVKD. V shed 7 bases and J 3 bases; nucleotides not matched to a gene: 1. This CDR3 spans 14 amino acids. The CDR3 nucleotides read TGTGCCATCAAGGGACTAGCGGGAACAGATACGCAGTATTTT. This gives the protein CAIKGLAGTDTQYF.

This clonotype was seen only a few times. The rearrangement uses TRBV12-3 or TRBV12-4 and TRBJ1-2; no clear D gene. The CDR3 extends over 13 amino acids. Trimming took 3 bases from V and 11 from J, leaving 16 bases between them. The CDR3 loop reads CASSFDDFDVYTF. The DNA of the CDR3 is TGTGCCAGCAGTTTCGACGACTTCGACGTGTACACCTTC.

This clonotype was seen many times. The gene calls are TRBV20-1 and TRBJ2-3; possible D gene TRBD2, 6 bases. The CDR3 covers 15 residues. V lost 4 bases, J lost 0 bases, and 14 bases lay in between. The germline V gene encodes CDR1 DFQATT and CDR2 SNEGSKA (reference sequence). The CDR3 DNA sequence: TGCAGTGCTACCGCCTGGGACTTCAGCACAGATACGCAGTATTTT. Its protein product is CSATAWDFSTDTQYF.

V and J are TRBV3-1 and TRBJ1-3; D call uncertain. The ends were cut back, 0 bases at V and 0 bases at J, with 9 bases in the middle. The CDR3 totals 16 residues. CDR1 is LGHDT, CDR2 YNNKEL, per germline (reference sequence). The DNA for the CDR3 is TGTGCCAGCAGCCAAGAACGCGGCCACTCTGGAAACACCATATATTTT. It yields the protein CASSQERGHSGNTIYF. Looking up the rest from reference TRBV3-1 and TRBJ1-3 gives the full variable domain: DTAVSQTPKYLVTQMGNDKSIKCEQNLGHDTMYWYKQDSKKFLKIMFSYNNKELIINETVPNRFSPKSPDKAHLNLHINSLELGDSAVYFCASSQERGHSGNTIYFGEGSWLTVV.

This clonotype was observed a few times. V is TRBV10-3 and J is TRBJ2-1, with 12 bases matching TRBD2. CDR1 and CDR2 (germline): ENHRY, SYGVKD. This CDR3 has 15 amino acids. V lost 6 bases and J lost 4; bases outside the gene matches: 4. CDR3 sequence (DNA): TGTGCCATCAGAGATACTAGCGGGAGGTACAATGAGCAGTTCTTC. Translated: CAIRDTSGRYNEQFF.